This T cell receptor beta chain was retrieved from a study of blood T cell repertoires in COVID-19. About the study: The United States, Italy and Spain provided the acute and convalescent COVID-19 samples. T cells, B-cell-depleted T cells, or PBMCs supplied cDNA or gDNA.

Only a few counts were recorded for this clone. Trimming stripped 2 bases from V and 5 bases from J, with 16 bases between. CDR1 is MGHRA, CDR2 YSYEKL, per germline. The CDR3 is made up of 16 amino acids. In the study's own analysis: Amplifying reference gene primers gave estimates of nucleated cell counts. Assay used: immunoSEQ multiplex PCR; TCRdb lists only in-frame clones, some missing. That table furnishes V, J and clone size, whereas the DNA furnished D and trimming. The table shows hundreds of thousands of clones, with 86% occurring only once. V is TRBV4-1 and J is TRBJ1-5; no firm D call. Material: peripheral blood. The TCR comes from a woman aged 55-70 years who had recovered from COVID-19. CDR3 in amino acids: CASSQTVSLPHQPQHF. CDR3 nucleotides: TGCGCCAGCAGCCAAACGGTTTCCCTCCCTCATCAGCCCCAGCATTTT.